This entry is about one T cell receptor beta chain. Its antigen is currently unknown. The CDR3 contains 14 residues. The trim removed 8 bases at V and 2 bases at J, leaving 8 bases unmatched. Per the germline V gene, CDR1 is WNHNN and CDR2 is SYGVQD (reference sequence). This entry belongs to a study of shared clonotypes between healthy human individuals. At the deep level, the assay was run. The protocol was immunoSEQ multiplex PCR, while the TCRdb copy is restricted to in-frame clones and leaves out a portion. The data show 2.3 million or so clones, more than 80% seen once. Study results and limitations: Non-shared clonotypes displayed generation probabilities falling below those of clonotypes present in all four donors.

This sequence was found in a man between 18 and 29 years old in good health. Some clones in this sample may be carry-over from other donors' samples. Sequenced input: naive CD4+ T cells from PBMCs. The sample's subset: CD45RA+ positively selected. The rearrangement joins TRBV10-1 to TRBJ1-1, with TRBD1 matching 7 bases. Here the CDR3 reads CASQAGTANTEAFF. Written as DNA, the CDR3 is TGCGCCAGCCAAGCCGGGACAGCTAACACTGAAGCTTTCTTT.